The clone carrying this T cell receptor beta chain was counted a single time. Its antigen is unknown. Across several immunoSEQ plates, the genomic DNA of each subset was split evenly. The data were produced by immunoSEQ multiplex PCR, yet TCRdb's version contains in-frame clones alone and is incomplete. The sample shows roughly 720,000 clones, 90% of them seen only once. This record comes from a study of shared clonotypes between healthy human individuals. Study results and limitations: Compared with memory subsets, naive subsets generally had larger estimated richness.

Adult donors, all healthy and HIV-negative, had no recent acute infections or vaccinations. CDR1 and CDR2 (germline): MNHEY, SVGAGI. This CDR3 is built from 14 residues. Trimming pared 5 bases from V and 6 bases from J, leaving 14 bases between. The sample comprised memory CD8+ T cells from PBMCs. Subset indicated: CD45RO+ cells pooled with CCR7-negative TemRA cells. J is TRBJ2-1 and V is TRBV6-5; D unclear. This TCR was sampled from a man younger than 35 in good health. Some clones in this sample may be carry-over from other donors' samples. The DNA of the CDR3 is TGTGCCAGCAGTGAAACATACGGGCGCAATGAGCAGTTCTTC. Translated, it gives CASSETYGRNEQFF.